The 10 T cell receptor beta chains listed next were all sequenced from one sample in a study of beta chain features in type 1 diabetes (dated by TCRdb to 2017 to 2018). General conclusions and limits of the study: In all four CD4+ subsets, TCRB CDR3 length was moderately but significantly shorter in type 1 diabetes patients.

Library construction relied on the immunoSEQ multiplex PCR assay. The entire isolated RNA was reverse transcribed using the High Capacity cDNA Reverse Transcription Kit, and thus expressed TCRB transcripts were sequenced. The source is immuneACCESS, and TCRdb retained only in-frame sequences with V and J called. Part of the clones is not carried over; for the studies checked, unresolved V genes explain less than half of this, and the remainder is unexplained. The sample table holds some 120,000 clones, of which about 18% were seen once. In total, the top ten clones hold about 2.4% of the sample. For these receptors, no antigen is known. The source material was central memory CD4+ T cells from blood. These receptors all stem from a man aged 18-30 years with type 1 diabetes.

Comment on this clone: A much larger clone differs from this one at a single base, so this may be a read error. CDR3 sequence reads: CASSLTSYEQYF. The CDR3 nucleotides read TGTGCCAGCAGCTTAACCTCCTACGAGCAGTACTTC. The rearrangement joins TRBV11-2 to TRBJ2-7; unclear D gene. The ends were cut back, 2 bases at V and 0 bases at J, with 2 bases in the middle. The V gene's germline CDR1 is SGHAT and CDR2 FQNNGV. The CDR3 sequence is 12 residues long.

This clone turned up a few times. This chain links TRBV30 with TRBJ2-5; the D is unclear. From germline, CDR1 is GTSNPN and CDR2 SVGIG (reference sequence). CDR3 length equals 11 residues. The CDR3, as DNA: TGTGCGTACGCCTTACCGGAGACCCAGTACTTC. Translating gives CAYALPETQYF. The variable domain in full, completed from reference TRBV30 and TRBJ2-5, reads SQTIHQWPATLVQPVGSPLSLECTVEGTSNPNLYWYRQAAGRGLQLLFYSVGIGQISSEVPQNLSASRPQDRQFILSSKKLLLSDSGFYLCAYALPETQYFGPGTRLLVL.

This clone has only a few counts. The chain links TRBV5-1 to TRBJ2-5; no clear D. Germline CDR1 SGHRS, CDR2 YFSETQ. Trimming left V 2 bases short and J 3 bases short, with 5 bases between. CDR3 length: 12 residues. The DNA for the CDR3 is TGCGCCAGCAGCTTTTCGGAAGAGACCCAGTACTTC. Translation gives CASSFSEETQYF.

The chain joins TRBV6-1 to TRBJ2-7, with D perhaps matching TRBD1 or TRBD2 (5 bases each). Trimming removed 10 bases from V and 9 bases from J, with 13 bases in between. This CDR3 spans 10 amino acids. The V gene's germline CDR1 is MNHNS and CDR2 SASEGT. CDR3 DNA: TGTGCCACCGGCCGGGGCAGGCAGTACTTC. Encoded protein: CATGRGRQYF.

This clone has just a few counts. A junction boundary mismatches the germline segment, possibly from a read error. V is TRBV30 and J is TRBJ1-2, with 11 positions matching TRBD1. This CDR3 comprises 16 residues. Germline CDR1 is GTSNPN and CDR2 is SVGIG (reference sequence). Here the CDR3 DNA reads TGTGCCTTGAGTGTACTGCGGGACAGGGGGGCACCTGGCTACACCTTC. This gives the protein CALSVLRDRGAPGYTF.

This clone was detected a few times. The chain is built from TRBV6-1 and TRBJ1-5, with unresolved D. CDR1 and CDR2 from the germline V gene are MNHNS and SASEGT. V gave up 7 bases and J gave up 2 bases, with 12 bases separating them. The CDR3 loop spans 14 amino acids. This CDR3 is CASTTSGGNQPQHF. CDR3 DNA: TGTGCCAGCACTACGAGCGGGGGCAATCAGCCCCAGCATTTT.

The table lists this clone with a few counts. The chain recombines TRBV5-1 with TRBJ2-4, with D hard to call. This CDR3 contains 11 residues. Deletions cut 2 bases from V and 7 bases from J, with 4 bases between. The V gene's germline CDR1 is SGHRS and CDR2 YFSETQ. As DNA, the CDR3 is TGCGCCAGCAGCTTCGGCAACATTCAGTACTTC. This translates into CASSFGNIQYF.

The chain recombines TRBV4-3 with TRBJ2-3, with D unclear. The V gene's germline CDR1 is LGHNA and CDR2 YSLEER. V dropped 1 base and J dropped 6 bases, with 8 bases sitting between them. The CDR3 is 13 residues long. The CDR3 loop is CASSQAVSDTQYF. The CDR3 region has the DNA TGCGCCAGCAGCCAAGCCGTATCCGATACGCAGTATTTT.

The rearrangement joins TRBV5-1 to TRBJ2-1; the match to TRBD1 covers 7 bases. Germline trimming cut 5 bases from V and 6 bases from J; bases unmatched to any gene: 5. The germline CDR1 and CDR2 sequences are SGHRS and YFSETQ. The CDR3 totals 13 residues. CDR3 amino acids: CASRPTGFNEQFF. The CDR3 DNA is TGCGCCAGCAGGCCGACAGGGTTCAATGAGCAGTTCTTC.

The gene calls are TRBV6-6 and TRBJ2-7; TRBD2 matches 13 bases. With V trimmed by 5 bases and J by 7 bases, 8 bases remained unmatched. Germline V gene sequence: CDR1 MNHNY, CDR2 SVGAGI (reference sequence). The CDR3 covers 15 residues. The DNA of the CDR3 is TGTGCCAGCAGTGACGGACTAGCGGGAGTAGGTGAGCAGTACTTC. Its protein is CASSDGLAGVGEQYF.